This T cell receptor (beta chain) emerged from a study of cytomegalovirus exposure and HLA in healthy donors. Study details: From 190 million or so T cells, an earlier analysis saw 90 million to 130 million unique TCR beta sequences.

The PCR employed 60 Vbeta primers together with 13 Jbeta primers. The method was immunoSEQ multiplex PCR; TCRdb's version includes in-frame clones alone and lacks a portion of them. The table has some 150,000 clones, approximately 87% seen once. CDR3 length: 17 amino acids. Looked up from germline, CDR1 is SQVTM and CDR2 is ANQGSEA. V lost 5 bases, J lost 3 bases, and 14 bases stayed unmatched. The TCR was taken from a man in his forties in good health and CMV-seronegative. Specimen: PBMCs. The V gene is TRBV29-1, the J gene TRBJ2-3, with 10 positions matching TRBD1. As DNA, the CDR3 is TGCAGCGTTACCTCTCCGGGACAGGGGATGCGGACAGATACGCAGTATTTT. Residues: CSVTSPGQGMRTDTQYF.